The T cell receptor beta chain described here comes from a study of blood T cell repertoires in COVID-19. The junction had 5 bases not matched to a gene; V was cut back by 6 bases and J by 4 bases. Germline CDR1 LNHDA, CDR2 SQIVND (reference sequence). The CDR3 is 13 amino acids. Some clones are missing from TCRdb's copy, which holds only in-frame ones; the method was immunoSEQ multiplex PCR. The sample contains roughly 200,000 clones, roughly 79% of which appear only once. In this sample, this clone turned up once. This chain uses TRBV19 with TRBJ2-5, with 7 bases fitting TRBD2. The receptor was derived from a woman in her forties with COVID-19, enrolled during active disease. The sequencing input was peripheral blood. The CDR3 sequence: CASRVAGAETQYF. CDR3 nucleotides: TGTGCCAGTAGAGTTGCGGGAGCAGAGACCCAGTACTTC.